This T cell receptor (beta chain) was identified in a study of human T cells and chemical hapten exposure. This CDR3 is built from 14 residues. Trimming stripped 5 bases from V and 6 bases from J, with 13 bases between. Using its own MiXCR run on the RACE reads, TCRdb lists one record per CDR3 protein. Of roughly 50,000 distinct CDR3 sequences listed, roughly 11% are singletons. The time point: patch test 1, 2 weeks after DPC sensitization. Indicated treatment: therapeutic diphenylcyclopropenone sensitization with weekly scalp DPC. Whole blood, unfractionated, served as the material for total RNA extraction. This clonotype was detected a few times.

Sample: whole blood, taken in connection with sensitization to the hapten diphenylcyclopropenone (DPC). The chain employs TRBV12-3 or TRBV12-4 and TRBJ2-2, with D possibly matching TRBD1 (6 bases). The source of this sequence is a woman aged 40 to 50 with alopecia areata. Some clones in this sample may be carry-over from other donors' samples. The CDR3 nucleotides are TGTGCCAGCAGTCCCTCTGCAGGGGCCGGGGAGCTGTTTTTT. This sequence encodes CASSPSAGAGELFF.